This TCR beta chain comes out of a study of early stage breast cancer tumors. Whole-study context: About 80% of the 16 invasive tumors were ER+, PR+ and HER2-. Among around twelve ER+/PR+/HER2- tumors, eight were ductal, four lobular.

Germline CDR1 is SQVTM and CDR2 is ANQGSEA. CDR3 length equals 14 residues. The V segment lost 6 bases and the J segment 1 base; nucleotides outside the gene matches: 6. Generated by immunoSEQ multiplex PCR, the TCRdb table keeps only in-frame clones and is missing some. The data contain 20,000 or so clones, 60% to 85% of them singletons. Sequences were obtained from blood. This receptor was obtained from a person between 60 and 70 years old with breast cancer. The rearrangement uses TRBV29-1 and TRBJ2-1, with 7 bases matching TRBD1. In DNA, the CDR3 is TGCAGCGTCCGGACAGGTCCTTCCTACAATGAGCAGTTCTTC. Translated: CSVRTGPSYNEQFF.